The clone carrying this TCR beta chain was found once. This entry is derived from a study of blood T cell repertoires in COVID-19. Per the study methods: Estimated nucleated cell counts came from reference gene primer amplification. The protocol was immunoSEQ multiplex PCR, while the TCRdb copy is restricted to in-frame clones and leaves out a portion. The DNA gave D and trimming, while V, J and clone size come from that table. This table holds roughly 260,000 clones, around 82% found once. V gave up 3 bases and J gave up 6 bases; unmatched junction bases: 7. This CDR3 comprises 15 residues. Germline assignment: CDR1 SNHLY and CDR2 FYNNEI.

The sequenced sample consisted of peripheral blood. The chain is built from TRBV2 and TRBJ2-5, with TRBD2 identical over 10 bases. This TCR was recovered from a woman aged 80 or older with active or convalescent COVID-19. The CDR3 region is CASSDLLAGIKTQYF. The CDR3 DNA reads as TGTGCCAGCAGTGATTTACTAGCGGGGATAAAGACCCAGTACTTC. Drawing the rest from reference TRBV2 and TRBJ2-5, the complete variable domain is EPEVTQTPSHQVTQMGQEVILRCVPISNHLYFYWYRQILGQKVEFLVSFYNNEISEKSEIFDDQFSVERPDGSNFTLKIRSTKLEDSAMYFCASSDLLAGIKTQYFGPGTRLLVL.